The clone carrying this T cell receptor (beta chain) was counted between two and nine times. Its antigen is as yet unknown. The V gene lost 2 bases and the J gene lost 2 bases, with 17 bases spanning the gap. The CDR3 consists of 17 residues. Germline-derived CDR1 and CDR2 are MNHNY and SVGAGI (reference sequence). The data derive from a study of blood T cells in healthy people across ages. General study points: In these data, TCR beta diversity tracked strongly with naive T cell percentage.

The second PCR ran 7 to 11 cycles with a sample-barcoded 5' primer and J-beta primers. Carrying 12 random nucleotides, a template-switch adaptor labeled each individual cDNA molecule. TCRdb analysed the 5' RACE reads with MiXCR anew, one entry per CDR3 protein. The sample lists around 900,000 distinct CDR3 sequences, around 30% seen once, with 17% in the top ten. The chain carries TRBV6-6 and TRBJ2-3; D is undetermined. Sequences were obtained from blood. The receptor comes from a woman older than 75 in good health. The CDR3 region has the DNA TGTGCCAGCAGTTACGGGGTCAGCACCCTGAACACAGATACGCAGTATTTT. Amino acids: CASSYGVSTLNTDTQYF.